This TCR beta chain comes out of a study of blood T cells in healthy people across ages. CDR1 and CDR2 from the germline V gene are DFQATT and SNEGSKA (reference sequence). The ends were cut back, 3 bases at V and 2 bases at J, with 13 bases in the middle. CDR3 length: 14 residues. Note on this clonotype: Its antigen is currently unknown.

A second PCR, run for roughly 7 to 11 cycles, used a sample-barcoded 5' primer plus a J-beta primer mix. TCRdb used MiXCR to reprocess the 5' RACE reads, holding one entry per CDR3 protein. The sample lists 850,000 to 950,000 distinct CDR3 sequences, under 35% seen once, with roughly 17% in the top ten. Broader study findings: TCR beta diversity tracked closely with naive T cell percentage. Unknown CMV status may confound age-related changes in expanded clones. Diversity of TCR beta per million T cells declined in a roughly linear way with age.

Peripheral blood from each donor was collected in a volume of 9.5 to 10 milliliters. Sequenced input: blood. The TCR comes from a woman older than 75 in good health. The chain has TRBV20-1 and TRBJ1-2; the D gene is possibly TRBD1 (6 bases). The CDR3 loop is CSASQQGVNYGYTF. In DNA form, the CDR3 reads TGCAGTGCTAGTCAACAGGGCGTAAACTATGGCTACACCTTC.